This TCR beta chain was profiled in a study of cytomegalovirus exposure and HLA in healthy donors. PCR amplification relied on 60 Vbeta primers (plus 13 Jbeta primers). Profiling relied on immunoSEQ multiplex PCR, and the TCRdb table lists in-frame clones only, not all of them. The profile shows roughly 72,000 clones, about 74% of them singletons. Germline lookup yields CDR1 SGHTA and CDR2 FQGTGA. This CDR3 has 15 residues. J was trimmed by 3 bases and V by 3 bases; bases with no gene match: 6. The V call is TRBV7-3, the J call TRBJ1-1; 8 bases match TRBD1. This TCR derives from a human donor in good health. The sequencing sample was made of PBMCs. CDR3 sequence (DNA): TGTGCCAGCAGCTTCACAGGGGGGAGGGACACTGAAGCTTTCTTT. It translates to CASSFTGGRDTEAFF.